One TCR beta chain is described in this entry. It lacks a known antigen. Per-base qualities were not stored, and no clone one base away is much larger. Each donor gave one peripheral blood draw, averaging roughly 120 mL, which was collected into heparinised tubes. A BD FACSAria II and a panel including CD45RO, CCR7, CD25, CD127, CD95 and CD27 were used to sort naive, central memory, regulatory and stem cell-like memory CD4+ T cells. Every sorted population had a purity above 98%. PBMCs were isolated immediately by Lymphoprep density gradient centrifugation and stained directly without culture. To minimize batch effects, samples were stained and sorted in pairs, one healthy donor with one patient per experiment. From the cysteine through the phenylalanine, the CDR3 covers 16 amino acids. The DNA shown is the 48-base CDR3, in frame from base 1. The trim is 3 bases for V and 0 bases for J, with a gap of 11 bases between the germline ends. The germline V gene gives CDR1 as MGHDK and CDR2 as SYGVNS.

The sample comes from a study of beta chain features in type 1 diabetes (dated by TCRdb to the late 2010s). Context from the whole study: Mean age, gender distribution, total cell number and subset yield did not differ between patients and healthy donors. Across all samples, fewer than 110,000,000 sorted cells were examined, and cell number per subset correlated strongly with RNA yield. The study compared TCRB repertoires of sorted circulating CD4+ T cell subsets between recently diagnosed type 1 diabetes patients and matched healthy donors. Regulatory and stem cell-like memory subsets were isolated from only 8 patients and about 8 healthy donors, whereas naive and central memory subsets came from all 30 or so donors. Overall study results and their limits: Shorter templates might be favored by PCR, yet because patient and control samples were amplified and corrected together, any such skew would affect both groups equally. The naive, central memory and regulatory TCRB repertoires appeared to resemble one another more closely among patients than among healthy donors. Only small numbers of individuals were included in the HLA sub-analyses, which left unresolved whether HLA type had any influence on TCRB rearrangement. At VDJ recombination sites, patients with type 1 diabetes made fewer insertions and deleted more nucleotides, a pattern implying thymic rearrangement abnormalities. Because cDNA rather than genomic DNA was sequenced, highly expressing activated cells could have been over-represented, although no difference in activation and CD3 levels was found between groups. In all four CD4+ subsets, TCRB CDR3 length was moderately but significantly shorter in type 1 diabetes patients.

The High Capacity cDNA Reverse Transcription Kit was used to reverse transcribe all of the isolated RNA, meaning that expressed TCRB transcripts were what got sequenced. Deep immunoSEQ sequencing was performed on naive, central memory and regulatory T cell samples, with an average of roughly 3.3 million total reads per sample. Sorted cells were lysed in RLT buffer, and RNA was extracted using DNase-treated RNeasy Micro or Mini kits according to cell number. Each cell subset was processed separately to prevent cross-contamination, with patient and healthy donor samples processed together. TCRB sequences were amplified from cDNA with the immunoSEQ multiplex PCR, producing 87-bp fragments spanning the CDR3 region. The amplicons were sequenced using the Illumina HiSeq platform. The authors processed their data as follows. PCR bias was corrected computationally using synthetic template baselines, and reads within Hamming distance 2 were collapsed, with unmergeable singletons discarded. Reads were aligned against IMGT so that V, D and J genes, CDR3 length and insertions or deletions at six rearrangement sites could be assigned. Within each subset, clonotype counts were normalized to sorted cell number, after which true diversity and Gini coefficients were computed with the tcR R package. The overlap coefficient, calculated on TCRB nucleotide sequences, was used to measure repertoire sharing. Out-of-frame TCRB sequences from naive cells were analyzed to stand in for the pre-selection repertoire. TCRdb limited this immuneACCESS table to in-frame rearrangements with V and J called. A share of clones is missing; checked studies link under half to unresolved V genes, and the rest is unexplained. The V and J calls and clone size come from that table; D and trimming were worked out from the DNA. This sample has 350,000 to 450,000 clones in its table, and roughly 13% of those were observed once. 0.0095% to 0.011% of the sample belongs to the ten largest clones.

The receptor chain draws on TRBV25-1 and TRBJ1-4; no confident D gene assignment can be made. This sequence originates from a woman younger than 30 with type 1 diabetes. Sequences were obtained from naive CD4+ T cells from blood. According to the study, the label for this sample's cell subset or site signals: true naive CD4+ T cells. Here is the DNA: TGTGCCAGCAGTGATATTAGCGGGGCAACTAATGAAAAACTGTTTTTT. This is translated as CASSDISGATNEKLFF.